Listed below are T cell receptor beta chains from one sample, sequenced in a study of blood T cell repertoires in COVID-19. Generated by immunoSEQ multiplex PCR, the TCRdb table keeps only in-frame clones and is missing some. The sample has 310,000 or so clones, roughly 90% seen once; the top ten hold around 9%. The sequenced sample was PBMCs or T cells enriched from blood (not recorded which). All receptors derive from a woman under 30 who had recovered from COVID-19. Each CDR3 is given without its conserved first and last residue.

TRBV6-2/TRBV6-3	TRBJ1-2	ASSYLIGGTGGYT
TRBV7-2	TRBJ1-2	ASSSDPPLAGGGGYT
TRBV7-2	TRBJ2-1	ASSLEQGSYNEQF
TRBV5-6	TRBJ2-1	ASSLAGHPRYNEQF
TRBV2	TRBJ2-7	ASGEEQY
TRBV19	TRBJ2-3	ASSKNPDRGTDTQY
TRBV9	TRBJ2-5	ASSVVGSAIQETQY
TRBV27	TRBJ1-3	ASSPAGFGNTIY
TRBV28	TRBJ1-1	ASSWEIGGSGDAEAF
TRBV7-3	TRBJ2-1	ASSPGGANNEQF
TRBV3-1/TRBV3-2	TRBJ1-2	ASSFGTGVANYGYT
TRBV7-9	TRBJ2-7	ASSLGADTYEQY
TRBV3-1/TRBV3-2	TRBJ1-5	ASSQGPRQPQH
TRBV6-5	TRBJ2-1	ASSYRGLTYNEQF
TRBV28	TRBJ2-2	ASGSWGQVNTGELF
TRBV28	TRBJ1-1	ASSHRGSDEAF
TRBV3-1/TRBV3-2	TRBJ1-4	ASSLGAGEKLF
TRBV28	TRBJ2-3	ASSRLAGSTDTQY
TRBV7-3	TRBJ2-1	ASRRAGTVENNEQF
TRBV19	TRBJ1-2	ASSMDRGSYGYT
TRBV18	TRBJ1-3	ASSPGGSGNTIY
TRBV5-4	TRBJ1-1	ASSLRTGADTEAF
TRBV24-1	TRBJ1-3	ATSDLLRVGGNTIY
TRBV5-4	TRBJ2-5	ASSLRDAGGKTQY
TRBV5-5	TRBJ2-7	ASSLRREPIYEQY
TRBV12-3/TRBV12-4	TRBJ2-1	ASSFLDRGKF
TRBV27	TRBJ1-1	ASSLSGGEAF
TRBV7-9	TRBJ1-2	ASSLGGLPANYGYT
TRBV5-1	TRBJ2-3	ASSSDIGLAGGLGTQY
TRBV5-1	TRBJ2-7	ASSWPGENYEQY
TRBV12-3/TRBV12-4	TRBJ2-5	ASSSVEETQY
TRBV9	TRBJ2-2	ASSVSARGNTGELF
TRBV3-1/TRBV3-2	TRBJ2-1	ASSRSGGDVSYNEQF
TRBV4-2	TRBJ2-1	ASSQDRSGPNEQF
TRBV28	TRBJ1-5	ASAPDRGHQPQH
TRBV3-1/TRBV3-2	TRBJ1-5	ASSQRTGDQPQH
TRBV4-2	TRBJ1-1	ASSQDQRTGWSTEAF
TRBV20-1	TRBJ2-7	SASPGLAIDEQY
TRBV5-1	TRBJ2-3	ASSLASGGAEGGDTQY
TRBV11-3	TRBJ2-1	ASSLGLAGGRNEQF
TRBV28	TRBJ1-5	ASSFLRLATKPQH
TRBV4-2	TRBJ2-5	ASSQLGEGQETQY
TRBV28	TRBJ2-2	ASSLSLAGAGGELF
TRBV4-3	TRBJ2-7	ASSQHVAGGYEQY
TRBV3-1/TRBV3-2	TRBJ2-7	ASSQFLVGGSYEQY
TRBV19	TRBJ1-2	ASIGGQIGGYT
TRBV25-1	TRBJ2-7	ASSDPGLADYEQY
TRBV27	TRBJ1-2	ASSWGGRPYGYT
TRBV25-1	TRBJ1-2	ASSPTGFYGYT
TRBV19	TRBJ1-6	ASSIPAGQGNSPLH
TRBV4-3	TRBJ1-2	ASSRSTGGFLGGYT
TRBV2	TRBJ1-2	ASSPQGGYT
TRBV27	TRBJ1-4	ASTPFPGQGAKELF